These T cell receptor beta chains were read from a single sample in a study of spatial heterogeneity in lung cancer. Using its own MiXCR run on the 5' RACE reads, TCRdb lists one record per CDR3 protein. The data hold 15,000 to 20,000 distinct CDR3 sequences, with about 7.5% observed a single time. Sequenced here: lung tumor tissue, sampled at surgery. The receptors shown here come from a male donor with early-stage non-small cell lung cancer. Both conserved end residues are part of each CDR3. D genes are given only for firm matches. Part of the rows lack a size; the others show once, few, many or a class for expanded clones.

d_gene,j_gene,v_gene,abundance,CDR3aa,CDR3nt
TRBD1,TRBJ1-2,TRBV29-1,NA,CSVEDRGRNGYTF,TGCAGCGTTGAAGACAGGGGGCGTAATGGCTACACCTTC
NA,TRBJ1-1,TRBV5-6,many,CASSLVGRGSLAFF,TGTGCCAGCAGCTTGGTCGGCAGGGGCTCGTTGGCTTTCTTT
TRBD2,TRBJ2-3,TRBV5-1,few,CASSFSGGANYAGDTQYF,TGCGCCAGCAGCTTTAGCGGGGGGGCTAATTATGCGGGAGATACGCAGTATTTT
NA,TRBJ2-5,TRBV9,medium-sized,CASSVGAGLETQYF,TGTGCCAGCAGCGTAGGGGCAGGGTTAGAGACCCAGTACTTC
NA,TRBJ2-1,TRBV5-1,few,CASSPYWENEQFF,TGCGCCAGCAGCCCATACTGGGAGAATGAGCAGTTCTTC
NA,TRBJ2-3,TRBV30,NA,CAWRRAPGRLPSDTQYF,TGTGCCTGGAGGCGCGCCCCGGGGCGGCTGCCCTCAGATACGCAGTATTTT
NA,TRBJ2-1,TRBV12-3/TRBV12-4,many,CASSLFGGGHNEQFF,TGTGCCAGCAGTTTGTTTGGGGGGGGCCACAATGAGCAGTTCTTC
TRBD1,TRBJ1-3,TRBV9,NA,CASSPQDRGFGNTIYF,TGTGCCAGCAGCCCCCAGGACAGGGGTTTTGGAAACACCATATATTTT
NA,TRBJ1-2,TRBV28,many,CASRDLRGYTF,TGTGCCAGCAGAGACTTGCGAGGCTACACCTTC
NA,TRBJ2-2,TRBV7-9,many,CASSLGHTGELFF,TGTGCCAGCAGCCTGGGTCACACCGGGGAGCTGTTTTTT
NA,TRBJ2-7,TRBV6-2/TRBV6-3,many,CASELGFHLSYEQYF,TGTGCCAGCGAACTGGGGTTTCACCTTTCCTACGAGCAGTACTTC
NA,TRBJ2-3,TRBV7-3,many,CASSLGGGHGDTQYF,TGTGCCAGCAGCTTGGGGGGGGGGCACGGAGATACGCAGTATTTT
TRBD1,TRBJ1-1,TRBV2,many,CASSGQGAIGMNTEAFF,TGTGCCAGCAGTGGACAGGGGGCGATAGGAATGAACACTGAAGCTTTCTTT
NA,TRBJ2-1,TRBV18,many,CASSPVQGAITMFF,TGTGCCAGCTCCCCAGTCCAGGGTGCCATAACCATGTTCTTC
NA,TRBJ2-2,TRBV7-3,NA,CASSLTQNTGELFF,TGTGCCAGCAGCTTAACACAAAACACCGGGGAGCTGTTTTTT
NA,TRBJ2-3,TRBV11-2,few,CASSSMKLQGDTQYF,TGTGCCAGCAGCTCCATGAAACTTCAAGGAGATACGCAGTATTTT
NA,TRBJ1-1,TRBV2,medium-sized,CASSDGGLRTEAFF,TGTGCCAGCTCCGACGGGGGGCTACGGACTGAAGCTTTCTTT
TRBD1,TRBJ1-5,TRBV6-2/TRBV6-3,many,CASSYMTGVQPQHF,TGTGCCAGCAGTTACATGACAGGGGTTCAGCCCCAGCATTTT
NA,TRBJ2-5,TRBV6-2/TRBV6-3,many,CASSYLSVETQYF,TGTGCCAGCAGTTACCTGTCCGTAGAGACCCAGTACTTC
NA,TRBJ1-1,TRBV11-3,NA,CASSLMQTIEAFF,TGTGCCAGCAGCTTAATGCAAACCATTGAAGCTTTCTTT
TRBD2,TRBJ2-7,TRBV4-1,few,CASSQGLAGNYEQYF,TGCGCCAGCAGCCAGGGACTAGCGGGGAACTACGAGCAGTACTTC
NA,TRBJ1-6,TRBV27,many,CASSERGPIYNSPLHF,TGTGCCAGCAGTGAAAGGGGCCCTATTTATAATTCACCCCTCCACTTT
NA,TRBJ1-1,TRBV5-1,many,CASSFTLSDTEAFF,TGCGCCAGCAGCTTTACACTCTCAGACACTGAAGCTTTCTTT
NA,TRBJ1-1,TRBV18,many,CASSPGGNTEAFF,TGTGCCAGCTCACCCGGTGGGAACACTGAAGCTTTCTTT
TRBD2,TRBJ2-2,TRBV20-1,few,CSARRVSGPSTGELFF,TGCAGTGCTAGAAGGGTTAGCGGGCCTTCTACCGGGGAGCTGTTTTTT
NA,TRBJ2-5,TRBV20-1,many,CSALRPIQETQYF,TGCAGTGCCCTGCGGCCTATCCAAGAGACCCAGTACTTC
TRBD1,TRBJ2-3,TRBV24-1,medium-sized,CATSDRTGKITDTQYF,TGTGCCACCAGTGATCGGACAGGGAAGATCACAGATACGCAGTATTTT
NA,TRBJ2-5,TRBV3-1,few,CASREGLAKETQYF,TGTGCCAGCAGGGAAGGGCTAGCGAAAGAGACCCAGTACTTC
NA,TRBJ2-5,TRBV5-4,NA,CASSSDLQTQETQYF,TGTGCCAGCAGCTCGGACCTACAAACCCAAGAGACCCAGTACTTC
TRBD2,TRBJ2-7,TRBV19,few,CASSIPGTSVYEQYF,TGTGCCAGTAGTATCCCCGGGACTAGCGTCTACGAGCAGTACTTC
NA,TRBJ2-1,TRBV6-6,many,CASSSGNEQFF,TGTGCCAGCAGTTCGGGGAATGAGCAGTTCTTC
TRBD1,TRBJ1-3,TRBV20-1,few,CSASPTGGGGNTIYF,TGCAGTGCCTCCCCTACAGGGGGCGGTGGAAACACCATATATTTT
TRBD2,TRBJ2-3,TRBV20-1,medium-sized,CSASSWAGGVTDTQYF,TGCAGTGCTTCCTCGTGGGCGGGGGGTGTCACAGATACGCAGTATTTT
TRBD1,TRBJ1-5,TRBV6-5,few,CASSYSAGGGNQPQHF,TGTGCCAGCAGTTACTCGGCAGGGGGTGGCAATCAGCCCCAGCATTTT
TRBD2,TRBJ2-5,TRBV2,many,CASPPGLAGDWETQYF,TGTGCCAGTCCCCCGGGGCTAGCGGGGGATTGGGAGACCCAGTACTTC
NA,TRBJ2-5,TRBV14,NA,CASSQGYNNRGETQYF,TGTGCCAGCAGCCAAGGGTACAACAATCGGGGAGAGACCCAGTACTTC
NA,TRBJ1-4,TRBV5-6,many,CASQGSNEKLFF,TGTGCCAGCCAAGGGAGTAATGAAAAACTGTTTTTT
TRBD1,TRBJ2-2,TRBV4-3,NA,CASSQPDRAGTGELFF,TGCGCCAGCAGCCAACCGGACAGGGCGGGCACCGGGGAGCTGTTTTTT